A single sample is the source of the 25 T cell receptor beta chains below, sequenced in a study of OX40 agonist ivuxolimab in advanced cancers. Generated by immunoSEQ multiplex PCR, the TCRdb table keeps only in-frame clones and is missing some. This sample has about 51,000 clones, with around 82% found just once. Sample: CD4+ or CD8+ T cells sorted from blood, taken in a trial of the OX40 agonist ivuxolimab. These receptors were obtained from an adult with an advanced solid tumor such as melanoma, head and neck, liver or kidney cancer.

The chain carries TRBV11-3 and TRBJ2-7, with 8 nucleotides matching TRBD1. Germline loops: CDR1 SGHNT, CDR2 YENEEA. The CDR3 consists of 16 residues. V shed 3 bases, J shed 5 bases, and the junction held 12 bases outside the gene matches. In DNA form, the CDR3 reads TGTGCCAGCAGCTTCCCAGGCGGACAGGGAACTCACGAGCAGTACTTC. Translation: CASSFPGGQGTHEQYF.

CDR3 sequence (DNA): TGTGCCAGCCGGCGGGGGCCCACCTACGAGCAGTACTTC. Its protein is CASRRGPTYEQYF. This sequence joins TRBV5-4 and TRBJ2-7; TRBD2 might be the D (7 bases). The germline V gene has CDR1 SGHNT and CDR2 YYREEE (reference sequence). The CDR3 length is 13 residues. V lost 7 bases to trimming and J lost 2 bases, with 13 bases between them.

V is TRBV11-2 and J is TRBJ1-5; TRBD1 agrees at 7 bases. The CDR3 covers 15 residues. Germline CDR1 SGHAT, CDR2 FQNNGV. V was clipped by 5 bases and J by 0 bases; unmatched bases: 4. CDR3: CASSLSGGSNQPQHF. DNA for the CDR3: TGTGCCAGCAGCCTCTCAGGGGGTAGCAATCAGCCCCAGCATTTT.

The CDR3, as DNA: TGTGCCAGCAGCTTAGGAACGGCTACCGAGCAGTACTTC. The encoded protein is CASSLGTATEQYF. The chain uses TRBV7-2 and TRBJ2-7; no definite D call. The length of the CDR3 is 13 residues. V was clipped by 1 base and J by 6 bases, with 10 bases between them. CDR1 SGHTA and CDR2 FQGNSA come from the germline V gene.

Only one count was recorded for this clone. The V and J genes are TRBV2 and TRBJ1-5, with TRBD1 matching over 10 bases. The length of the CDR3 is 15 residues. Germline assignment: CDR1 SNHLY and CDR2 FYNNEI. With 5 bases clipped from V and 3 bases from J, the junction kept 4 bases outside the gene matches. CDR3 amino acids: CASSPGTGVNQPQHF. CDR3 DNA: TGTGCCAGCAGTCCCGGGACAGGGGTCAATCAGCCCCAGCATTTT.

The chain carries TRBV4-1 and TRBJ2-7, with D unresolved. The CDR3 covers 15 residues. Germline V gene data show CDR1 as MGHRA and CDR2 as YSYEKL. Trimming shortened V by 1 base and J by 2 bases, and 12 bases separated the two germline ends. The CDR3 loop is CASSQGAAATYEQYF. The CDR3 bases are TGCGCCAGCAGCCAAGGGGCGGCAGCCACCTACGAGCAGTACTTC.

This rearrangement joins TRBV5-4 to TRBJ2-5; D is ambiguous. The length of the CDR3 is 13 residues. V was trimmed by 2 bases and J by 5 bases, leaving 10 bases between them. Germline assignment: CDR1 SGHNT and CDR2 YYREEE (reference sequence). This chain's CDR3 is CASSLRVGETQYF. The CDR3 region has the DNA TGTGCCAGCAGCTTAAGGGTGGGGGAGACCCAGTACTTC.

The CDR3 sequence: CASGKTSGGSGAGYNEQFF. CDR3 sequence (DNA): TGCGCCAGCGGAAAGACTAGCGGGGGCTCCGGGGCTGGCTACAATGAGCAGTTCTTC. The chain joins TRBV5-1 to TRBJ2-1; the match to TRBD2 covers 12 bases. CDR1 and CDR2 (germline): SGHRS, YFSETQ. This CDR3 spans 19 amino acids. After removal of 7 bases from V and 3 bases from J, the junction contained 17 bases not matched to a gene.

J is TRBJ2-5 and V is TRBV9, with 9 bases aligning to TRBD1. From germline, CDR1 is SGDLS and CDR2 YYNGEE. The CDR3 has 16 residues. J lost 9 bases, V lost 3 bases, and 15 bases had no gene match. CDR3 protein: CASSGPGQGLQGAQYF. CDR3 sequence (DNA): TGTGCCAGCAGCGGCCCGGGACAGGGACTTCAGGGGGCCCAGTACTTC.

The chain employs TRBV7-8 and TRBJ2-1; D is ambiguous. From germline, CDR1 is SGHVS and CDR2 FQNEAQ. Trimming took 3 bases from V and 6 from J, leaving 12 bases between them. The CDR3 extends over 14 amino acids. The chain's CDR3 is CASSFPGLINEQFF. The DNA of the CDR3 is TGTGCCAGCAGCTTCCCGGGTCTCATCAATGAGCAGTTCTTC.

This chain links TRBV6-5 with TRBJ2-2, with D possibly being TRBD1 (6 bases). Trimming left V 2 bases short and J 5 bases short, with 15 bases between. The CDR3 has 16 residues. Germline lookup yields CDR1 MNHEY and CDR2 SVGAGI. For the CDR3, the DNA is TGTGCCAGCAGTTACGCTGGGACATCTGCTACCGGGGAGCTGTTTTTT. It is translated as CASSYAGTSATGELFF.

The chain uses TRBV2 and TRBJ2-2; 10 bases map to TRBD1. This CDR3 spans 15 amino acids. Germline CDR1 reads SNHLY; CDR2 reads FYNNEI. With 4 bases clipped from V and 6 bases from J, the junction kept 5 bases outside the gene matches. The CDR3 nucleotides read TGTGCCAGCAGTGCACTTGGACAGGGGGCCGGGGAGCTGTTTTTT. This encodes CASSALGQGAGELFF.

On this clone itself: The identical CDR3 is also encoded by other nucleotide sequences in the sample. This chain uses TRBV11-2 with TRBJ2-7; a possible D gene is TRBD1 (6 bases). V was trimmed by 5 bases and J by 5 bases, leaving 13 bases between them. Germline CDR1 SGHAT, CDR2 FQNNGV. This CDR3 has 13 amino acids. In DNA form, the CDR3 reads TGTGCCAGCAGCCTGGTTGGACAGAACGAGCAGTACTTC. This codes for CASSLVGQNEQYF.

The chain couples TRBV7-9 to TRBJ1-1; D unresolved. Germline V gene sequence: CDR1 SEHNR, CDR2 FQNEAQ (reference sequence). This CDR3 has 13 residues. V was pared by 5 bases and J by 3 bases, with 10 bases between. CDR3 in DNA: TGTGCCAGCAGCCCGGGGTGGGACACTGAAGCTTTCTTT. As protein: CASSPGWDTEAFF.

This clone occurred once. The rearrangement uses TRBV10-2 and TRBJ1-2; TRBD1 matches at 9 bases. The CDR3 loop spans 14 amino acids. Germline CDR1 is WSHSY and CDR2 is SAAADI. V dropped 2 bases and J dropped 6; count of bases not matched to a gene: 4. The CDR3 here is CASSELQGAHGYTF. CDR3 DNA: TGCGCCAGCAGTGAGCTACAGGGGGCCCATGGCTACACCTTC.

This clone was seen a single time. The rearrangement links TRBV5-5 to TRBJ2-6; weak D call: TRBD1 (5 bases). V gave up 0 bases and J gave up 0 bases, with 10 bases separating them. Looked up from germline, CDR1 is SGHKS and CDR2 is YYEKEE (reference sequence). The CDR3 length is 17 residues. The CDR3 DNA reads as TGTGCCAGCAGCTTGGGGGGCCCAAGCTCTGGGGCCAACGTCCTGACTTTC. Its protein product is CASSLGGPSSGANVLTF.

The rearrangement uses TRBV6-1 and TRBJ2-1; maybe TRBD1 (6 bases). V dropped 6 bases and J dropped 5 bases, with 17 bases sitting between them. The CDR3 spans 15 residues. In germline, CDR1 is MNHNS, CDR2 SASEGT. The DNA for the CDR3 is TGTGCCAGCAGCACCAGGGGTCGGGCAGACAATGAGCAGTTCTTC. Its protein is CASSTRGRADNEQFF.

The chain has TRBV5-1 and TRBJ1-1; unclear D gene. CDR3 length equals 15 residues. The V gene's germline CDR1 is SGHRS and CDR2 YFSETQ. V was cut by 2 bases and J by 1 base, with 12 bases left in between. The CDR3: CASSLNVGQNTEAFF. The CDR3 region has the DNA TGCGCCAGCAGCTTAAACGTCGGGCAGAACACTGAAGCTTTCTTT.

This sequence joins TRBV5-1 and TRBJ2-5; D may be TRBD2 (7 bases). The CDR3 is 16 residues long. Germline lookup yields CDR1 SGHRS and CDR2 YFSETQ. V was trimmed by 4 bases and J by 2 bases, leaving 18 bases between them. The chain's CDR3 is CASSLWGGPRQETQYF. In nucleotides, the CDR3 is TGCGCCAGCAGCCTCTGGGGGGGGCCGCGACAAGAGACCCAGTACTTC.

The rearrangement links TRBV7-6 to TRBJ2-3, with a weak D call TRBD1 (6 bases). Deletions cut 2 bases from V and 6 bases from J, with 18 bases between. Germline assignment: CDR1 SGHVS and CDR2 FNYEAQ. The CDR3 contains 16 residues. DNA for the CDR3: TGTGCCAGCAGCTTACAGTCGACAGGCCGGTTGGATACGCAGTATTTT. Residues: CASSLQSTGRLDTQYF.

The J gene is TRBJ2-2, the V gene TRBV7-6, with D tentatively TRBD1 (6 bases). V was pared by 5 bases and J by 2 bases, with 9 bases between. The CDR3 has 14 amino acids. Germline V CDR1 and CDR2: SGHVS, FNYEAQ. The CDR3 DNA follows: TGTGCCAGCAGCCGGGGACACAACACCGGGGAGCTGTTTTTT. Its translation: CASSRGHNTGELFF.

The V and J genes are TRBV19 and TRBJ2-7; TRBD1 agrees at 8 bases. With 5 bases clipped from V and 3 bases from J, the junction kept 9 bases outside the gene matches. CDR3 size: 15 residues. CDR1 is LNHDA and CDR2 is SQIVND in the germline V gene (reference sequence). The CDR3 nucleotides read TGTGCCAGTAGTCCAGACAGGGGTTTTGGCTACGAGCAGTACTTC. Translating it yields CASSPDRGFGYEQYF.

This chain joins TRBV2 and TRBJ2-7; 14 bases are shared with TRBD2. The trim removed 6 bases at V and 7 bases at J, leaving 8 bases unmatched. The CDR3 loop spans 15 amino acids. In germline, CDR1 is SNHLY, CDR2 FYNNEI. DNA of the CDR3: TGTGCCAGCAGCCTGACTAGCGGGGGGGCCGGGGAGCAGTACTTC. Translation gives CASSLTSGGAGEQYF.

This clone was recorded a few times. This chain links TRBV7-2 with TRBJ1-2, with D unresolved. The germline gives CDR1 SGHTA, CDR2 FQGNSA. V was pared by 3 bases and J by 7 bases, with 9 bases between. The CDR3 has 12 amino acids. This chain's CDR3 is CASSLLGGGYTF. The DNA of the CDR3 is TGTGCCAGCAGCTTGCTTGGAGGTGGCTACACCTTC.

The chain links TRBV5-1 to TRBJ1-1; tentative D call: TRBD1 (5 bases). V gave up 6 bases and J gave up 2 bases, with 17 bases separating them. The germline V gene encodes CDR1 SGHRS and CDR2 YFSETQ. This CDR3 contains 15 residues. The CDR3: CASTSLGEGNTEAFF. The CDR3 coding sequence is TGCGCCAGCACTTCACTAGGGGAAGGCAACACTGAAGCTTTCTTT.